This T cell receptor (beta chain) was obtained from a study of regulatory T cells in long-lasting Graves disease (dated by TCRdb to about 2021). For context, the study as a whole: To count as having persistent Graves' disease, a patient had to have received antithyroid drug treatment for over 5 years with TSH receptor autoantibodies remaining persistently positive. This study used TCR sequencing and RNA sequencing of peripheral blood to compare persistent Graves' disease patients against newly diagnosed Graves' disease patients. The study was conducted in China and was registered as a clinical trial. On average, persistent Graves' disease patients in the clinical cohort had been on antithyroid drugs for approximately ten years. A total of around 33 samples underwent TCR sequencing, from roughly 13 patients with persistent Graves' disease and around 20 patients with newly diagnosed Graves' disease.

General findings and caveats noted by the study authors: Only the TCR beta chain was sequenced and analyzed. Persistent patients shared more public clonotypes among themselves (2,741) than newly diagnosed patients did (roughly 910). TRBV28, TRBJ1-2 and TRBJ2-5 were preferentially used in persistent disease, while TRBV20-1 and TRBJ2-1 were favored in newly diagnosed disease. Compared with newly diagnosed patients, persistent Graves' disease patients had lower TCR Shannon entropy and fewer highly expanded clones, which suggests clonal expansion. The authors acknowledged the small sample size as a limitation that may reduce accuracy. Peripheral blood alone was examined, since thyroid tissue, which constituted the primary lesion, could not be accessed.

Worth noting for this clonotype: Its target antigen remains unknown. The sample holds no much larger clone one base away, and base qualities are not on file.

Relative to germline, V is 4 bases shorter and J is 7 bases shorter, with 13 bases between their ends. CDR1 and CDR2 (MNHNS, SASEGT) derive from the germline V gene. Spanning cysteine to phenylalanine, the CDR3 consists of 13 amino acids. The only DNA kept is the CDR3, 39 bases in frame from the first base. Receptor amplification or capture employed multiplex PCR. TCRdb lists the instrument as Illumina HiSeq 4000. iRepertoire HTBI primers and Arm-PCR amplification of CDR3 regions were used to construct TCR beta libraries. Before sequencing, the PCR products underwent gel purification. As for the authors' bioinformatics: Gene usage analysis of CDR3 amino acid clonotypes used the 55 to 65 TRBV and about 15 TRBJ segments found across samples. COPE and FqMerger were used to merge filtered high-quality paired reads into contigs. BLAST was used to align contigs to IMGT TRBV, TRBD and TRBJ reference genes, with CDR3 defined following IMGT. Highly expanded clones were defined as clonotypes with a frequency above 0.1%. Shannon entropy was used to measure repertoire diversity, and the Gini coefficient was used to measure V-J evenness. A clonotype found in more than one individual was treated as public. TCRdb handled the public reads itself, with Q25 trimming in fastp and clone calling in MiXCR, and kept productive beta chains. Every entry covers one CDR3 protein and lists the most common genes and DNA from its rows. TCRdb's processing, not the study's, gives the V and J calls here. Here the sample has 250,000 to 300,000 distinct CDR3 sequences; 20% to 25% occur a single time. Together, the top ten hold more than 50% of the sample.

Read against the paper, the sample's time point label means: persistent/refractory GD, antithyroid drugs over 5 years with positive TRAb. RNA was extracted from PBMCs in TRIzol for both TCR sequencing and RNA sequencing. The diagnosis of Graves' disease was made according to American Thyroid Association guidelines. Patients for the study were recruited at an endocrinology department in Xi'an, China. Each patient gave 7 to 9.5 milliliters of peripheral blood, collected in an EDTA anticoagulant tube. PBMCs were isolated by Ficoll Paque Plus density gradient separation without further T cell sorting. An Agilent 2100 Bioanalyzer and agarose gel were used to assess RNA quality, and a NanoDrop 2000 was used to measure RNA concentration.

The chain links TRBV6-1 with TRBJ1-1; the D gene lacks a confident call. This clonotype was obtained from a female donor with Graves disease. The material sequenced was peripheral blood mononuclear cells (PBMCs), taken when the disease was refractory, from a patient treated with antithyroid drugs. At the DNA level, the sequence is TGTGCCAGCAGTGGAGACACTTTGGGTGAAGCTTTCTTT. The translation is CASSGDTLGEAFF.